These 11 T cell receptor beta chains were all obtained from the same sample, sequenced in a study of blood T cell repertoires in COVID-19. Profiled with immunoSEQ multiplex PCR; TCRdb holds only in-frame clones, not every one. Found here are 60,000 or so clones, under 80% of them singletons; the top ten hold around half. Sequencing used PBMCs or T cells enriched from blood (not recorded which). Source of these receptors: a woman in her fifties or sixties who had been exposed to COVID-19.

This chain joins TRBV27 and TRBJ1-6; the match to TRBD1 covers 9 bases. This CDR3 is built from 17 residues. The germline V gene encodes CDR1 MNHEY and CDR2 SMNVEV (reference sequence). V was pared by 1 base and J by 10 bases, with 11 bases of the junction left unmatched. The DNA of the CDR3 is TGTGCCAGCAGTTTATGGGCCGGGGGACAGGGAGGCTCACCCCTCCACTTT. It is translated as CASSLWAGGQGGSPLHF.

This clone has just a few counts. This rearrangement joins TRBV25-1 to TRBJ1-6; D call uncertain. Per germline, CDR1 MGHDK and CDR2 SYGVNS. This CDR3 comprises 15 residues. Trimming left V 6 bases short and J 6 bases short, with 15 bases between. As DNA, the CDR3 is TGTGCCAGCAGATCGACAAATATCGGTAATTCACCCCTCCACTTT. Amino acids: CASRSTNIGNSPLHF.

The V gene is TRBV18, the J gene TRBJ1-1, with TRBD1 matching over 8 bases. Germline trimming cut 4 bases from V and 5 bases from J; bases unmatched to any gene: 12. CDR1 KGHSH and CDR2 LQKENI come from the germline V gene. CDR3 size: 16 residues. Here the CDR3 reads CASSRKQGADQTEAFF. The DNA for the CDR3 is TGTGCCAGCTCACGCAAGCAGGGGGCCGATCAAACTGAAGCTTTCTTT. Complete variable domain (other parts from reference TRBV18 and TRBJ1-1): NAGVMQNPRHLVRRRGQEARLRCSPMKGHSHVYWYRQLPEEGLKFMVYLQKENIIDESGMPKERFSAEFPKEGPSILRIQQVVRGDSAAYFCASSRKQGADQTEAFFGQGTRLTVV.

V usage is TRBV6-5 and J usage is TRBJ1-1; a weak D match, TRBD1 (6 bases). CDR3 length equals 13 residues. V was trimmed by 6 bases and J by 3 bases, leaving 11 bases between them. Germline-derived CDR1 and CDR2 are MNHEY and SVGAGI. The DNA of the CDR3 is TGTGCCAGCAGAAGGGGGGGCGACACTGAAGCTTTCTTT. This encodes CASRRGGDTEAFF.

The V and J genes are TRBV27 and TRBJ1-4; the match to TRBD1 covers 9 bases. The CDR3 runs 17 residues. Germline CDR1 MNHEY, CDR2 SMNVEV (reference sequence). Trimming took 5 bases from V and 8 from J; bases not matched to a gene: 15. CDR3 sequence reads: CASSLYKGDREGEKLFF. In DNA, the CDR3 is TGTGCCAGCAGTCTATATAAAGGGGACAGGGAGGGAGAAAAACTGTTTTTT.

The rearrangement joins TRBV5-1 to TRBJ1-3, with 10 nucleotides matching TRBD1. The CDR3 length is 15 residues. Germline-derived CDR1 and CDR2 are SGHRS and YFSETQ. Trimming removed 4 bases from V and 4 bases from J; junction bases left unmatched: 5. This chain's CDR3 is CASSRGQGPGNTIYF. Written as DNA, the CDR3 is TGCGCCAGCAGCCGGGGACAGGGGCCAGGAAACACCATATATTTT.

J is TRBJ2-1 and V is TRBV7-6; D is unclear. The germline gives CDR1 SGHVS, CDR2 FNYEAQ. With 2 bases removed from V and 9 bases from J, the gap between germline ends came to 8 bases. The CDR3 extends over 12 amino acids. The CDR3 coding sequence is TGTGCCAGCAGCTTAAAGGAGAGTGAGCAGTTCTTC. Translated, it gives CASSLKESEQFF.

The chain links TRBV14 to TRBJ1-6; 7 positions match TRBD1. The CDR3 covers 14 residues. The ends lost 4 bases at V and 10 bases at J; junction bases unmatched: 7. The germline gives CDR1 SGHDN, CDR2 FVKESK. In nucleotides, the CDR3 is TGTGCCAGCAGCCCGGTACAGGGGAACTCACCCCTCCACTTT. Translation: CASSPVQGNSPLHF.

The J gene is TRBJ1-2, the V gene TRBV5-1, with TRBD1 as a possible D gene (5 bases). The V end lost 1 base, the J end lost 2 bases, and 12 bases lay between the germline ends. The CDR3 runs to 15 residues. Looked up from germline, CDR1 is SGHRS and CDR2 is YFSETQ. CDR3 in DNA: TGCGCCAGCAGCTTGCAGCAGGGAACAAACTATGGCTACACCTTC. This gives the protein CASSLQQGTNYGYTF.

The J gene is TRBJ1-2, the V gene TRBV24-1, with D hard to call. This CDR3 comprises 11 residues. Germline loops: CDR1 KGHDR, CDR2 SFDVKD. V was shortened by 5 bases and J by 3 bases, with 3 bases between the two germline ends. This CDR3 is CATSADYGYTF. Written as DNA, the CDR3 is TGTGCCACCAGTGCGGACTATGGCTACACCTTC.

This clone was detected only a few times. The V gene is TRBV5-1, the J gene TRBJ1-1; a possible D gene is TRBD1 (6 bases). Germline CDR1 SGHRS, CDR2 YFSETQ. The CDR3 sequence is 12 residues long. The ends were cut back, 3 bases at V and 8 bases at J, with 11 bases in the middle. The CDR3 nucleotides are TGCGCCAGCAGCTCGACAGGTTCGGAAGCTTTCTTT. Translation: CASSSTGSEAFF.